The 24 T cell receptor beta chains given below trace back to one sample, sequenced in a study of STAT5B mutations in CD4+ large granular lymphocyte leukemia. The repertoire was sequenced with immunoSEQ multiplex PCR; TCRdb's copy has only in-frame clones and lacks some. The data show 31,000 or so clones, around 74% seen once. The sample comprised CD4+ T cells from blood buffy coats. Receptors were obtained from a human donor in good health.

This clone has a handful of counts. This chain uses TRBV19 with TRBJ1-2; 7 bases line up with TRBD1. The V segment lost 8 bases and the J segment 2 bases; nucleotides outside the gene matches: 11. CDR1 and CDR2 (germline): LNHDA, SQIVND (reference sequence). This CDR3 has 15 residues. The CDR3 DNA is TGTGCCAGTGACCAGACAGGGACGACCAACTATGGCTACACCTTC. It specifies CASDQTGTTNYGYTF.

The chain combines TRBV2 with TRBJ2-5, with D maybe TRBD2 (5 bases). Trimming left V 8 bases short and J 1 base short, with 11 bases between. The CDR3 has 13 residues. Germline CDR1 reads SNHLY; CDR2 reads FYNNEI. CDR3 region: CASGWAGQETQYF. CDR3 DNA: TGTGCCAGCGGGTGGGCGGGCCAAGAGACCCAGTACTTC.

J is TRBJ2-3 and V is TRBV11-2; 13 nucleotides agree with TRBD2. V lost 4 bases, J lost 4 bases, and 5 bases stayed unmatched. The germline V gene encodes CDR1 SGHAT and CDR2 FQNNGV. The CDR3 extends over 16 amino acids. The CDR3 nucleotides are TGTGCCAGCAGCTCAAAACTAGCGGGGGGGCCAGATACGCAGTATTTT. It is translated as CASSSKLAGGPDTQYF. Filled out from reference TRBV11-2 and TRBJ2-3, the complete variable domain reads EAGVAQSPRYKIIEKRQSVAFWCNPISGHATLYWYQQILGQGPKLLIQFQNNGVVDDSQLPKDRFSAERLKGVDSTLKIQPAKLEDSAVYLCASSSKLAGGPDTQYFGPGTRLTVL.

The chain joins TRBV12-5 to TRBJ1-2; D gene unclear. The CDR3 extends over 14 amino acids. Germline-derived CDR1 and CDR2 are LGHNT and FRNRAP. Trimming shortened V by 1 base and J by 5 bases, and 11 bases separated the two germline ends. CDR3 sequence reads: CASGLDGLSYGYTF. The CDR3 DNA reads TGTGCTAGTGGTTTGGACGGACTCTCATATGGCTACACCTTC.

The chain couples TRBV25-1 to TRBJ2-4, with D perhaps TRBD2 (5 bases). Germline assignment: CDR1 MGHDK and CDR2 SYGVNS. V gave up 4 bases and J gave up 11 bases, with 9 bases separating them. This CDR3 contains 11 residues. As DNA, the CDR3 is TGTGCCAGCAGTGGTGGCGGGCTTCAGTACTTC. It yields the protein CASSGGGLQYF.

This clone was recorded only once. V gene TRBV19 combines with J gene TRBJ2-5; D remains unclear. V was clipped by 7 bases and J by 5 bases, with 11 bases between them. The germline V gene has CDR1 LNHDA and CDR2 SQIVND (reference sequence). This CDR3 region has 12 residues. The CDR3 DNA sequence: TGTGCCAGTATGCGAGTTGGGGAGACCCAGTACTTC. It encodes CASMRVGETQYF.

This CDR3 is CASNGALSYGYTF. The CDR3, as DNA: TGTGCCAGCAACGGGGCGCTTTCCTATGGCTACACCTTC. V usage is TRBV28 and J usage is TRBJ1-2; D is possibly TRBD1 (5 bases). The germline gives CDR1 MDHEN, CDR2 SYDVKM. This CDR3 contains 13 residues. Trimming took 7 bases from V and 4 from J, leaving 13 bases between them.

This clone was seen a handful of times. This chain uses TRBV7-9 with TRBJ2-7; 9 bases fit TRBD1. This CDR3 is 18 amino acids long. CDR1 SEHNR and CDR2 FQNEAQ come from the germline V gene (reference sequence). J was trimmed by 6 bases and V by 0 bases; bases with no gene match: 15. CDR3 sequence (DNA): TGTGCCAGCAGCTTAGCGGCCAAAGGCAGTTGGGACAGGGCCGAGCAGTACTTC. This codes for CASSLAAKGSWDRAEQYF.

This clone showed up just once. This chain joins TRBV7-3 and TRBJ1-1; no clear D gene. The CDR3 spans 14 residues. V lost 5 bases and J 4 bases, leaving 14 bases between the germline ends. From germline, CDR1 is SGHTA and CDR2 FQGTGA. In DNA, the CDR3 is TGTGCCAGCAGCCTGGACGGACGGGGCACTGAAGCTTTCTTT. Translating it yields CASSLDGRGTEAFF.

CDR3 residues: CASTLAGRYEKLFF. CDR3 sequence (DNA): TGTGCCAGCACCCTAGCCGGTCGATATGAAAAACTGTTTTTT. V and J are TRBV6-6 and TRBJ1-4, with no clear D. Germline CDR1 is MNHNY and CDR2 is SVGAGI (reference sequence). The V end was cut by 7 bases, the J end by 6 bases, with 15 bases between. The CDR3 consists of 14 residues.

This clone was picked up one time. The V and J genes are TRBV6-6 and TRBJ1-2, with 7 bases that match TRBD1. The germline CDR1 and CDR2 sequences are MNHNY and SVGAGI (reference sequence). The CDR3 runs 15 residues. Unmatched junction bases numbered 10, after V lost 4 bases and J lost 5 bases. The CDR3 here is CASSWDSVNPYGYTF. CDR3 DNA sequence: TGTGCCAGCAGTTGGGACAGCGTCAATCCTTATGGCTACACCTTC.

V is TRBV2 and J is TRBJ2-7, with D perhaps matching TRBD1 (6 bases). This CDR3 is built from 11 residues. CDR1 and CDR2 (germline): SNHLY, FYNNEI. Trimming removed 6 bases from V and 9 bases from J, with 12 bases in between. The CDR3 sequence is CASRTGFRQYF. For the CDR3, the DNA is TGTGCCAGCAGAACAGGGTTTAGGCAGTACTTC.

The chain has TRBV7-9 and TRBJ2-2; D call uncertain. The CDR3 length is 15 residues. V lost 1 base, J lost 4 bases, and 10 bases lay in between. Germline V lookup: CDR1 SEHNR, CDR2 FQNEAQ (reference sequence). The CDR3 spells CASSLDRLRTGELFF. The CDR3 region has the DNA TGTGCCAGCAGCTTAGATAGGCTCCGCACCGGGGAGCTGTTTTTT.

J is TRBJ2-7 and V is TRBV7-7; D may be TRBD2 (5 bases). Per the germline V gene, CDR1 is SSHAT and CDR2 is FNYEAQ (reference sequence). Trimming stripped 3 bases from V and 6 bases from J, with 12 bases between. The CDR3 length is 13 residues. This CDR3 reads CASSLSASREQYF. The CDR3 DNA follows: TGTGCCAGCAGCTTGAGTGCTAGCCGCGAGCAGTACTTC.

There are a few counts of this clone. The chain combines TRBV5-1 with TRBJ1-1, with a tentative D call TRBD1 (5 bases). Germline CDR1 SGHRS, CDR2 YFSETQ. CDR3 length: 16 amino acids. Between the trimmed V and J ends, which lost 2 bases and 1 base, there was a span of 15 bases. The CDR3 DNA is TGCGCCAGCAGCTTTGACATACCTAGGGGGAACACTGAAGCTTTCTTT. Translating gives CASSFDIPRGNTEAFF.

The genes are TRBV7-2 and TRBJ1-2; 9 nucleotides line up with TRBD1. The CDR3 loop spans 16 amino acids. The trim removed 5 bases at V and 1 base at J, leaving 8 bases unmatched. The germline V gene encodes CDR1 SGHTA and CDR2 FQGNSA. The CDR3 protein is CASSRGPGQGNYGYTF. The CDR3 DNA sequence: TGTGCCAGCAGCCGGGGCCCGGGACAGGGTAACTATGGCTACACCTTC.

The chain carries TRBV6-5 and TRBJ2-3; D possibly corresponds to TRBD1 (6 bases). CDR1 MNHEY and CDR2 SVGAGI come from the germline V gene. The V end lost 5 bases, the J end lost 0 bases, and 12 bases lay between the germline ends. The length of the CDR3 is 15 residues. CDR3 residues: CASSRGGVSTDTQYF. The CDR3 nucleotides are TGTGCCAGCAGTCGAGGGGGTGTAAGCACAGATACGCAGTATTTT.

The chain recombines TRBV6-1 with TRBJ2-2; perhaps TRBD2 as D (5 bases). V dropped 4 bases and J dropped 5 bases, with 14 bases sitting between them. CDR1 MNHNS and CDR2 SASEGT come from the germline V gene. The CDR3 is made up of 15 amino acids. In DNA form, the CDR3 reads TGTGCCAGCAGTGTAGCCCCCGGGGAGACCGGGGAGCTGTTTTTT. Protein: CASSVAPGETGELFF.

The chain links TRBV28 to TRBJ2-7, with TRBD2 identical over 10 bases. The CDR3 has 15 residues. Germline loops: CDR1 MDHEN, CDR2 SYDVKM. With V trimmed by 5 bases and J by 3 bases, 7 bases remained unmatched. The CDR3 sequence is CASSPGLAFDYEQYF. The CDR3 region has the DNA TGTGCCAGCAGTCCGGGACTAGCGTTTGACTACGAGCAGTACTTC.

This clone was recorded a few times. This chain links TRBV6-1 with TRBJ1-5, with D perhaps TRBD1 (5 bases). With 3 bases removed from V and 0 bases from J, the gap between germline ends came to 12 bases. The CDR3 totals 16 residues. The germline V gene has CDR1 MNHNS and CDR2 SASEGT. CDR3 nucleotide sequence: TGTGCCAGCAGTGACAGACCAGGGCCTAGCAATCAGCCCCAGCATTTT. Its protein product is CASSDRPGPSNQPQHF.

In this sample, this clone turned up once. The chain links TRBV5-1 to TRBJ1-2, with a weak D call TRBD1 (5 bases). V lost 1 base and J 6 bases, leaving 19 bases between the germline ends. The V gene's germline CDR1 is SGHRS and CDR2 YFSETQ. This CDR3 has 16 residues. The CDR3 loop reads CASSLRSPGNFDGYTF. The CDR3 nucleotides are TGCGCCAGCAGCTTGAGGTCTCCAGGGAATTTCGATGGCTACACCTTC.

The V call is TRBV9, the J call TRBJ1-1; possible D gene TRBD1, 5 bases. V lost 3 bases, J lost 5 bases, and 14 bases lay in between. The length of the CDR3 is 14 residues. Germline values: CDR1 SGDLS, CDR2 YYNGEE. The CDR3 DNA reads as TGTGCCAGCAGCGGGCGGCCCGAGGGGACTGAAGCTTTCTTT. Amino acid sequence: CASSGRPEGTEAFF.

The CDR3 bases are TGTGCCAGCATCCTACAGGGAGTGGGCACTGAAGCTTTCTTT. Translation: CASILQGVGTEAFF. The V and J genes are TRBV28 and TRBJ1-1; tentative D call: TRBD1 (6 bases). The germline gives CDR1 MDHEN, CDR2 SYDVKM. V was shortened by 7 bases and J by 4 bases, with 16 bases between the two germline ends. The length of the CDR3 is 14 residues.

This clone was detected a few times. The V call is TRBV30, the J call TRBJ1-1; 9 bases map to TRBD1. From germline, CDR1 is GTSNPN and CDR2 SVGIG (reference sequence). The V segment lost 5 bases and the J segment 2 bases; nucleotides outside the gene matches: 6. The CDR3 runs 14 residues. As DNA, the CDR3 is TGTGCCTGGTCTAACAGGGGGCGCAACACTGAAGCTTTCTTT. Translation gives CAWSNRGRNTEAFF.